This TCR beta chain stems from a study of tumor-infiltrating lymphocytes in primary liver carcinoma. The overall study: Male and female patients aged 30 to 69 years made up the cohort.

Without any cell sorting, about 19-32 mg of bulk tissue yielded co-extracted RNA and DNA. Treatment-naive at the time, the patients had chronic HBV infection. The germline gives CDR1 MDHEN, CDR2 SYDVKM. The CDR3 length is 15 residues. As for this clonotype: Its target is not known. A junction end diverges from the germline sequence, so it may reflect a read error.

Production of TCR beta cDNA used around 0.45 ug total RNA together with a constant-region primer. Library construction for TCR beta comprised three nested multiplex PCR rounds performed with slightly modified ARM-PCR. Investigators reported that the first two PCR rounds, at 10 cycles each, used TRBV1-TRBV30 forward primers with a C-beta reverse primer. TCRdb passed the multiplex PCR reads through MiXCR, listing each CDR3 protein once. The sample records approximately 53,000 distinct CDR3 sequences, about 77% being singletons. Overall study findings and caveats: The difference in top-250-clone fraction between tumors and blood was significant, favoring tumors (p = 0.039).

The source of this sequence is a man aged 35 to 55 with primary liver carcinoma and hepatitis B virus infection. The V call is TRBV28, the J call TRBJ2-1, with a weak D call TRBD1 (5 bases). Sequenced: liver tumor tissue from sampling region 5. Subset denoted: tumor region T5, tumor centre. The CDR3 is CANSLVGASGNEQFF. The CDR3, as DNA: TGTGCCAACAGTTTAGTTGGGGCATCTGGGAATGAGCAATTCTTC. The variable domain in full, completed from reference TRBV28 and TRBJ2-1, reads DVKVTQSSRYLVKRTGEKVFLECVQDMDHENMFWYRQDPGLGLRLIYFSYDVKMKEKGDIPEGYSVSREKKERFSLILESASTNQTSMYLCANSLVGASGNEQFFGPGTRLTVL.